These 28 T cell receptor beta chains were all obtained from the same sample, sequenced in a study of blood T cell repertoires in COVID-19. The method was immunoSEQ multiplex PCR; TCRdb's version includes in-frame clones alone and lacks a portion of them. The sample includes approximately 460,000 clones, 80% to 90% of them seen just once. Input material: peripheral blood. The receptors come from a man between 18 and 35 years old with COVID-19, enrolled during active disease.

J is TRBJ2-1 and V is TRBV15; 8 bases align to TRBD2. The J segment lost 2 bases and the V segment lost 4 bases, leaving 4 bases of the junction unmatched. The germline V gene has CDR1 LNHNV and CDR2 YYDKDF (reference sequence). The CDR3 has 15 residues. CDR3 nucleotides: TGTGCCACCAGCATAAGCGGGGGTACCTACAATGAGCAGTTCTTC. This sequence encodes CATSISGGTYNEQFF. The whole variable domain, remainder taken from reference TRBV15 and TRBJ2-1, is DAMVIQNPRYQVTQFGKPVTLSCSQTLNHNVMYWYQQKSSQAPKLLFHYYDKDFNNEADTPDNFQSRRPNTSFCFLDIRSPGLGDTAMYLCATSISGGTYNEQFFGPGTRLTVL.

This chain joins TRBV6-5 and TRBJ1-1; a weak D match, TRBD1 (6 bases). Trimming left V 5 bases short and J 6 bases short, with 16 bases between. The CDR3 consists of 14 residues. Germline CDR1 MNHEY, CDR2 SVGAGI. CDR3 sequence (DNA): TGTGCCAGCAGTCGCGAACAGGGCTGGGCTGAAGCTTTCTTT. Its translation is CASSREQGWAEAFF.

The chain carries TRBV4-1 and TRBJ2-7; D perhaps matches TRBD1 (6 bases). Germline values: CDR1 MGHRA, CDR2 YSYEKL. Deletions cut 0 bases from V and 6 bases from J, with 9 bases between. The CDR3 runs to 13 residues. The CDR3 nucleotides are TGCGCCAGCAGCCAAGATACAGGGTTCGAGCAGTACTTC. Encoded protein: CASSQDTGFEQYF.

This chain uses TRBV2 with TRBJ2-3; tentative D call: TRBD2 (5 bases). The CDR3 has 16 residues. V was cut by 10 bases and J by 2 bases, with 22 bases left in between. The germline CDR1 and CDR2 sequences are SNHLY and FYNNEI. CDR3 coding DNA: TGTGCCATCACACGGGCCGACGGAGGATACACAGATACGCAGTATTTT. Translated: CAITRADGGYTDTQYF.

This clone was seen a handful of times. The genes are TRBV12-5 and TRBJ1-2, with TRBD1 as a possible D gene (6 bases). V was trimmed by 7 bases and J by 6 bases, leaving 12 bases between them. The CDR3 loop spans 12 amino acids. Germline assignment: CDR1 LGHNT and CDR2 FRNRAP. The CDR3 is CASANRDDGYTF. The DNA of the CDR3 is TGTGCTAGTGCGAACAGGGATGATGGCTACACCTTC.

This rearrangement joins TRBV4-1 to TRBJ2-3, with D possibly TRBD2 on 6 matching bases. Between the trimmed V and J ends, which lost 2 bases and 2 bases, there was a span of 20 bases. The CDR3 has 18 residues. The germline gives CDR1 MGHRA, CDR2 YSYEKL. CDR3 sequence reads: CASSQNGGIAAFTDTQYF. CDR3 bases: TGCGCCAGCAGCCAAAATGGAGGGATAGCGGCATTCACAGATACGCAGTATTTT.

The chain joins TRBV9 to TRBJ2-7; D is possibly TRBD2 (7 bases). Germline lookup yields CDR1 SGDLS and CDR2 YYNGEE. CDR3 length equals 17 residues. V was clipped by 4 bases and J by 0 bases, with 20 bases between them. CDR3 sequence (DNA): TGTGCCAGCAGCTCCCAAGGGAGGGGGGCCGGCTCCTACGAGCAGTACTTC. This codes for CASSSQGRGAGSYEQYF.

On this clone itself: The same CDR3 is also encoded by other DNA sequences in this sample. The chain links TRBV27 to TRBJ1-2; D perhaps matches TRBD1 (5 bases). This CDR3 comprises 13 residues. The germline CDR1 and CDR2 sequences are MNHEY and SMNVEV (reference sequence). V lost 2 bases to trimming and J lost 5 bases, with 9 bases between them. In DNA form, the CDR3 reads TGTGCCAGCAGTTTAGGGGCCGATTATGGCTACACCTTC. This gives the protein CASSLGADYGYTF.

The V call is TRBV7-9, the J call TRBJ2-1, with D possibly TRBD1 on 6 matching bases. CDR1 and CDR2 (germline): SEHNR, FQNEAQ (reference sequence). CDR3 size: 15 residues. V was pared by 5 bases and J by 8 bases, with 19 bases between. The chain's CDR3 is CASSKGFGRGYEQFF. CDR3 coding DNA: TGTGCCAGCAGCAAAGGTTTTGGCAGGGGCTATGAGCAGTTCTTC.

The chain couples TRBV12-3 or TRBV12-4 to TRBJ2-2; D might be TRBD1 (6 bases). CDR3 length: 13 residues. V shed 4 bases and J shed 5 bases, with 8 bases lying between them. The CDR3 coding sequence is TGTGCCAGCAGTTCCGACAGGACCGGGGAGCTGTTTTTT. Encoded protein: CASSSDRTGELFF.

V gene TRBV5-4 combines with J gene TRBJ2-7; TRBD1 aligns across 8 bases. Germline CDR1 is SGHNT and CDR2 is YYREEE (reference sequence). The CDR3 sequence is 14 residues long. The J segment lost 4 bases and the V segment lost 2 bases, leaving 5 bases of the junction unmatched. The chain's CDR3 is CASSLRTGRYEQYF. The CDR3 coding sequence is TGTGCCAGCAGCTTAAGGACAGGGAGATACGAGCAGTACTTC.

The rearrangement uses TRBV4-1 and TRBJ2-5; 9 bases line up with TRBD2. The V segment lost 4 bases and the J segment 5 bases; nucleotides outside the gene matches: 8. There are 15 residues in the CDR3. CDR1 is MGHRA and CDR2 is YSYEKL in the germline V gene. In nucleotides, the CDR3 is TGCGCCAGCAGCCCATCCAGCGGGGGGAGGGAGACCCAGTACTTC. It translates to CASSPSSGGRETQYF.

This CDR3 reads CASRGEGSGNTIYF. CDR3 nucleotides: TGTGCCAGCCGGGGGGAGGGGTCTGGAAACACCATATATTTT. This chain uses TRBV9 with TRBJ1-3; possible D gene TRBD1, 5 bases. Trimming cost V 7 bases and J 1 base, with 12 bases left between them. The germline V gene encodes CDR1 SGDLS and CDR2 YYNGEE. This CDR3 is 14 amino acids long.

V usage is TRBV2 and J usage is TRBJ2-7, with 13 bases fitting TRBD2. With 4 bases clipped from V and 2 bases from J, the junction kept 5 bases outside the gene matches. The CDR3 has 16 amino acids. Germline values: CDR1 SNHLY, CDR2 FYNNEI. CDR3 in amino acids: CASSGTSGRVAYEQYF. The CDR3 region has the DNA TGTGCCAGCAGTGGGACTAGCGGGAGAGTGGCCTACGAGCAGTACTTC.

V is TRBV6-6 and J is TRBJ2-3, with TRBD2 matching over 8 bases. The V and J ends lost 4 bases and 2 bases, in that order; junction bases with no gene match: 5. Per the germline V gene, CDR1 is MNHNY and CDR2 is SVGAGI (reference sequence). This CDR3 region has 15 residues. The CDR3 nucleotides are TGTGCCAGCAGTTCAAGCGGGAGCTACACAGATACGCAGTATTTT. It translates to CASSSSGSYTDTQYF.

The rearrangement links TRBV7-2 to TRBJ2-7; tentative D call: TRBD2 (6 bases). Germline V lookup: CDR1 SGHTA, CDR2 FQGNSA. There are 15 residues in the CDR3. V dropped 3 bases and J dropped 6 bases, with 18 bases sitting between them. CDR3 sequence (DNA): TGTGCCAGCAGCTTCAAATCCGGTAGCGGAGGCGAGCAGTACTTC. It specifies CASSFKSGSGGEQYF.

V gene TRBV3-1 (or the pseudogene TRBV3-2) combines with J gene TRBJ2-1; D might be TRBD2 (5 bases). Germline V CDR1 and CDR2: LGHDT, YNNKEL (reference sequence). Trimming took off 1 base at V and 9 bases at J, with 10 bases between the two ends. This CDR3 comprises 13 residues. CDR3 sequence: CASSQVLASEQFF. The CDR3 bases are TGTGCCAGCAGCCAAGTTCTAGCAAGTGAGCAGTTCTTC.

CDR3 sequence: CSVTGEDYEQYF. The CDR3 DNA reads TGCAGCGTTACAGGGGAGGACTACGAGCAGTACTTC. The chain is built from TRBV29-1 and TRBJ2-7; the D gene is possibly TRBD1 (7 bases). Trimming took off 5 bases at V and 3 bases at J, with 11 bases between the two ends. Germline CDR1 reads SQVTM; CDR2 reads ANQGSEA. The CDR3 contains 12 residues.

V gene TRBV19 combines with J gene TRBJ2-1; D uncertain. The CDR3 sequence is 11 residues long. CDR1 is LNHDA, CDR2 SQIVND, per germline (reference sequence). Between the trimmed V and J ends, which lost 4 bases and 9 bases, there was a span of 7 bases. CDR3 residues: CASSRSGEQFF. CDR3 bases: TGTGCCAGTAGTAGGAGTGGTGAGCAGTTCTTC. Using reference TRBV19 and TRBJ2-1 for the parts outside the CDR3, the full variable domain is DGGITQSPKYLFRKEGQNVTLSCEQNLNHDAMYWYRQDPGQGLRLIYYSQIVNDFQKGDIAEGYSVSREKKESFPLTVTSAQKNPTAFYLCASSRSGEQFFGPGTRLTVL.

The rearrangement links TRBV20-1 to TRBJ2-7, with 10 bases that match TRBD1. Looked up from germline, CDR1 is DFQATT and CDR2 is SNEGSKA (reference sequence). The V gene end was trimmed by 3 bases and the J gene end by 7 bases; junction bases not matched to a gene: 15. The CDR3 is 16 residues long. The CDR3 here is CSASWSLGQGTGEQYF. In DNA form, the CDR3 reads TGCAGTGCTAGTTGGAGCTTGGGACAGGGGACGGGGGAGCAGTACTTC.

This clone was observed a single time. The chain employs TRBV7-8 and TRBJ2-3; 8 nucleotides match TRBD2. The CDR3 totals 15 residues. J lost 4 bases, V lost 5 bases, and 8 bases had no gene match. The germline V gene has CDR1 SGHVS and CDR2 FQNEAQ. CDR3 sequence (DNA): TGTGCCAGCAGCCCCCGGACGGGGGGGTCAGATACGCAGTATTTT. Translation: CASSPRTGGSDTQYF.

V is TRBV6-4 and J is TRBJ2-3; TRBD2 agrees at 10 bases. There are 18 residues in the CDR3. V lost 6 bases, J lost 0 bases, and 12 bases stayed unmatched. Germline-derived CDR1 and CDR2 are MRHNA and SNTAGT. The CDR3 nucleotides are TGTGCCAGCAGCCCTATAGCGGGGGGATCGTCTAGCACAGATACGCAGTATTTT. It translates to CASSPIAGGSSSTDTQYF.

The rearrangement joins TRBV15 to TRBJ2-2; TRBD2 is a possible D gene (6 bases). The CDR3 spans 16 residues. CDR1 and CDR2 from the germline V gene are LNHNV and YYDKDF (reference sequence). V lost 3 bases, J lost 0 bases, and 11 bases lay in between. CDR3 protein: CATSSPGLANTGELFF. CDR3 coding DNA: TGTGCCACCAGCAGCCCGGGACTGGCGAACACCGGGGAGCTGTTTTTT.

The V gene is TRBV19, the J gene TRBJ1-1, with 9 bases aligning to TRBD1. The CDR3 is 15 amino acids. The ends lost 4 bases at V and 2 bases at J; junction bases unmatched: 5. CDR1 LNHDA and CDR2 SQIVND come from the germline V gene (reference sequence). The CDR3 here is CASSTTGGRNTEAFF. The CDR3 nucleotides are TGTGCCAGTAGTACGACAGGGGGTCGAAACACTGAAGCTTTCTTT.

V gene TRBV6-5 combines with J gene TRBJ2-3, with 8 bases identical to TRBD1. The CDR3 spans 15 residues. The germline gives CDR1 MNHEY, CDR2 SVGAGI. V gave up 2 bases and J gave up 4 bases; unmatched junction bases: 5. The CDR3 nucleotides are TGTGCCAGCAGTTACATGGACAGGGATGCAGATACGCAGTATTTT. The encoded protein is CASSYMDRDADTQYF.

The chain uses TRBV30 and TRBJ1-5; D is perhaps TRBD1 (5 bases). Germline assignment: CDR1 GTSNPN and CDR2 SVGIG (reference sequence). This CDR3 is built from 15 residues. The V and J ends lost 0 bases and 6 bases respectively, with 15 bases between them. The CDR3 sequence: CAWSVAGRGGQPQHF. CDR3 nucleotides: TGTGCCTGGAGTGTAGCGGGCCGGGGGGGTCAGCCCCAGCATTTT.

A note on this clone: Other DNA sequences in the sample encode the same CDR3. The chain links TRBV18 to TRBJ1-1; no reliable D call. The CDR3 is 13 amino acids. V was cut by 6 bases and J by 1 base, with 9 bases left in between. CDR1 KGHSH and CDR2 LQKENI come from the germline V gene. In DNA form, the CDR3 reads TGTGCCAGCTCCCCTCGACAGAACACTGAAGCTTTCTTT. This gives the protein CASSPRQNTEAFF.

The chain recombines TRBV7-9 with TRBJ2-7, with TRBD1 identical over 8 bases. This CDR3 is built from 15 residues. The germline CDR1 and CDR2 sequences are SEHNR and FQNEAQ (reference sequence). V trimming: 5 bases; J trimming: 3 bases; junction bases outside the gene matches: 9. The CDR3 sequence is CASSVTGGLFYEQYF. The CDR3 DNA reads TGTGCCAGCAGCGTAACAGGGGGACTCTTCTACGAGCAGTACTTC. The entire variable domain, with the rest obtained from reference TRBV7-9 and TRBJ2-7, is as follows: DTGVSQNPRHKITKRGQNVTFRCDPISEHNRLYWYRQTLGQGPEFLTYFQNEAQLEKSRLLSDRFSAERPKGSFSTLEIQRTEQGDSAMYLCASSVTGGLFYEQYFGPGTRLTVT.